This TCR beta chain was recorded in a study of blood T cells in healthy people across ages. This clonotype has just a few counts. Per the germline V gene, CDR1 is DFQATT and CDR2 is SNEGSKA (reference sequence). CDR3 length equals 12 residues. Then a second PCR, running about 6 to 12 cycles, was carried out with a sample-barcoded 5' primer and a J-beta primer mix. TCRdb used MiXCR to reprocess the 5' RACE reads, holding one entry per CDR3 protein. The sample has 700,000 or so distinct CDR3 sequences; around two fifths are singletons. This TCR was recovered from a man older than 75 in good health. This chain uses TRBV20-1 with TRBJ1-2; D ambiguous. What was sequenced was blood. The CDR3 nucleotides read TGCAGGTACCCCGTTGGGAACTATGGCTACACCTTC. Translated, it gives CRYPVGNYGYTF.